This is a list of T cell receptor beta chains from one sample in a study of blood T cell repertoires in COVID-19. The table came from immunoSEQ multiplex PCR; TCRdb's copy has only in-frame clones and leaves some out. The sample consists of 400,000 to 450,000 clones, 86% of them appearing once. Sequencing was carried out using peripheral blood. These receptors were obtained from a woman in her 30s with active or convalescent COVID-19. Each CDR3 is given without its conserved first and last residue. Fields, in order: clone size, J gene, V gene, CDR3 protein. Size values are once, few and many counts, or a class for expanded clones, and some rows have none.

abundance: NA
j_gene: TRBJ1-2
v_gene: TRBV11-2
CDR3aa: ASSPREEGPYGYT

abundance: NA
j_gene: TRBJ1-2
v_gene: TRBV2
CDR3aa: ASSEVQSYGYT

abundance: NA
j_gene: TRBJ2-1
v_gene: TRBV4-2
CDR3aa: ASSPNGGTYNEQF

abundance: NA
j_gene: TRBJ1-5
v_gene: TRBV5-5
CDR3aa: ASSSGNNQPQH

abundance: NA
j_gene: TRBJ1-2
v_gene: TRBV10-1
CDR3aa: ASSENRVNGGYT

abundance: NA
j_gene: TRBJ2-5
v_gene: TRBV29-1
CDR3aa: SLRTGGIQETQY

abundance: NA
j_gene: TRBJ1-2
v_gene: TRBV28
CDR3aa: ASSISQGAYGYT

abundance: NA
j_gene: TRBJ1-1
v_gene: TRBV7-6
CDR3aa: ASSLLGGTNTEAF

abundance: NA
j_gene: TRBJ1-1
v_gene: TRBV16
CDR3aa: ASSQYTGGSIMNTEAF

abundance: NA
j_gene: TRBJ1-1
v_gene: TRBV9
CDR3aa: ASSVGPGTGGTEAF

abundance: once
j_gene: TRBJ1-5
v_gene: TRBV5-6
CDR3aa: ASSQWDRGLGQPQH

abundance: NA
j_gene: TRBJ1-6
v_gene: TRBV10-1
CDR3aa: ASSRDKDSPLH

abundance: NA
j_gene: TRBJ1-1
v_gene: TRBV3-1/TRBV3-2
CDR3aa: ASSQSTTQAF

abundance: NA
j_gene: TRBJ1-4
v_gene: TRBV4-1
CDR3aa: ASSQGDRDNEKLF

abundance: NA
j_gene: TRBJ1-5
v_gene: TRBV5-1
CDR3aa: ASSLTGTINQPQH

abundance: NA
j_gene: TRBJ2-7
v_gene: TRBV10-1
CDR3aa: ASSESLAVSSYEQY

abundance: NA
j_gene: TRBJ2-7
v_gene: TRBV3-1/TRBV3-2
CDR3aa: ASSQGSEREQY

abundance: NA
j_gene: TRBJ2-5
v_gene: TRBV2
CDR3aa: ASRAWESQETQY

abundance: once
j_gene: TRBJ2-2
v_gene: TRBV5-4
CDR3aa: ASSRKPGDTGELF

abundance: NA
j_gene: TRBJ2-7
v_gene: TRBV5-1
CDR3aa: ASSLADNYEQY

abundance: NA
j_gene: TRBJ2-1
v_gene: TRBV19
CDR3aa: ASSISGRSSYNEQF